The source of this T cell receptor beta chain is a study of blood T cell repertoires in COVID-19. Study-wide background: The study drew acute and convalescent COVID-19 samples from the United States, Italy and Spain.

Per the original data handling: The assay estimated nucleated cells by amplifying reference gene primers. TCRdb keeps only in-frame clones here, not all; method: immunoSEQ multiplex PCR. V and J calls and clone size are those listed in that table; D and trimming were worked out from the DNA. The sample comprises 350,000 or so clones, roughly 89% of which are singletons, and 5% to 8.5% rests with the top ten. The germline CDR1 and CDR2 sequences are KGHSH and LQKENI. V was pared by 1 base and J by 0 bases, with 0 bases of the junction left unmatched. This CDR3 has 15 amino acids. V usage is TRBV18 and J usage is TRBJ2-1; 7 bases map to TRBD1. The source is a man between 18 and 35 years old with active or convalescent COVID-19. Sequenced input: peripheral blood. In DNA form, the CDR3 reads TGTGCCAGCTCACCACAGGGGGCCTCCTACAATGAGCAGTTCTTC. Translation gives CASSPQGASYNEQFF. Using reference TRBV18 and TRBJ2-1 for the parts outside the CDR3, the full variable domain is NAGVMQNPRHLVRRRGQEARLRCSPMKGHSHVYWYRQLPEEGLKFMVYLQKENIIDESGMPKERFSAEFPKEGPSILRIQQVVRGDSAAYFCASSPQGASYNEQFFGPGTRLTVL.